This T cell receptor beta chain is drawn from a study of blood T cell repertoires in COVID-19. For the study at large: COVID-19 samples collected from the United States, Italy and Spain covered acute and convalescent phases. The analysed material was cDNA or gDNA that came from T cells, B-cell-depleted T cells, or PBMCs.

Enrolled during active infection, Seattle patients were then followed longitudinally. Methods used by the authors: Estimation of nucleated cell counts relied on the amplification of reference gene primers. The table came from immunoSEQ multiplex PCR; TCRdb's copy has only in-frame clones and leaves some out. V, J and clone size are those of that table, while D and trimming were read from the DNA. The sample gives about 350,000 clones, 88% of which show up once; around 6.6% is in the top ten. The TCR sequence derives from a woman in her seventies with COVID-19, enrolled during active disease. The sequencing sample was made of peripheral blood.

The chain's CDR3 is CASSLPGGASSYEQYF. The CDR3 DNA follows: TGTGCCAGCAGCTTGCCGGGGGGGGCGAGCTCCTACGAGCAGTACTTC. The chain employs TRBV5-6 and TRBJ2-7, with 8 bases fitting TRBD2. The germline V gene encodes CDR1 SGHDT and CDR2 YYEEEE. CDR3 length: 16 amino acids. V was clipped by 1 base and J by 0 bases; unmatched bases: 6.